This is a list of T cell receptor beta chains from one sample in a study of T cell responses to AZD1222 COVID-19 vaccine. Sequenced by immunoSEQ multiplex PCR; TCRdb stores in-frame clones only, minus some. The profile covers around 120,000 clones, with 93% appearing a single time and approximately 5% taken by the ten largest. Here the sequenced sample was peripheral blood, taken 28 days after the second AZD1222 dose. These receptors came from an adult who received the AZD1222 COVID-19 vaccine. The CDR3 runs from the conserved cysteine through the conserved F or W. The D gene is left open where the match is weak. Clone sizes are given selectively: once, few, many, or a class where the clone is expanded.

TRBV6-2/TRBV6-3,15,.,TRBJ1-4,.,CASSPPFGLDEKLFF,TGTGCCAGCAGCCCCCCATTTGGCTTGGATGAAAAACTGTTTTTT
TRBV5-1,14,TRBD1,TRBJ1-1,.,CASSPTGVDTEAFF,TGCGCCAGCAGCCCGACAGGGGTGGACACTGAAGCTTTCTTT
TRBV9,14,.,TRBJ1-2,.,CASSGALRGLGYTF,TGTGCCAGCAGCGGAGCCCTAAGGGGATTAGGCTACACCTTC
TRBV7-9,14,.,TRBJ2-5,.,CASSRRTDQETQYF,TGTGCCAGCAGCCGAAGGACAGATCAAGAGACCCAGTACTTC
TRBV7-9,15,TRBD1,TRBJ1-1,.,CASSWTGEMNTEAFF,TGTGCCAGCAGCTGGACAGGAGAGATGAACACTGAAGCTTTCTTT
TRBV11-1,14,.,TRBJ2-1,.,CASSLGTLFNEQFF,TGTGCCAGCAGCTTAGGCACCCTCTTCAATGAGCAGTTCTTC
TRBV18,15,TRBD1,TRBJ2-3,.,CASSQQGSRKDTQYF,TGTGCCAGCTCCCAACAGGGGTCCCGGAAAGATACGCAGTATTTT
TRBV6-2/TRBV6-3,15,TRBD2,TRBJ2-2,.,CASSPSAGGTGELFF,TGTGCCAGCAGCCCTTCAGCGGGAGGCACCGGGGAGCTGTTTTTT
TRBV7-6,20,TRBD1,TRBJ2-7,once,CASSLDPPGQGPNWGYEQYF,TGTGCCAGCAGCTTAGACCCACCGGGACAGGGACCTAACTGGGGCTACGAGCAGTACTTC
TRBV6-5,15,TRBD1,TRBJ1-5,.,CASSDATGGHQPQHF,TGTGCCAGCAGCGACGCGACAGGGGGCCATCAGCCCCAGCATTTT
TRBV19,14,TRBD1,TRBJ2-1,few,CASSISGQYNEQFF,TGTGCCAGTAGTATTTCGGGACAGTACAATGAGCAGTTCTTC
TRBV12-5,15,.,TRBJ2-1,.,CASGLYLRLNNEQFF,TGTGCTAGTGGTTTGTACCTGCGGCTCAACAATGAGCAGTTCTTC
TRBV6-5,13,.,TRBJ1-1,.,CASSYTGRTEAFF,TGTGCCAGCAGTTACACAGGGAGGACTGAAGCTTTCTTT
TRBV5-6,15,.,TRBJ1-6,once,CASSFLGQGNSPLHF,TGTGCCAGCAGCTTTCTGGGACAAGGTAATTCACCCCTCCACTTT
TRBV5-6,15,.,TRBJ1-3,.,CASSRQNREGNTIYF,TGTGCCAGCAGCCGGCAGAACAGGGAAGGAAACACCATATATTTT
TRBV18,15,.,TRBJ2-6,.,CASSPQRSGANVLTF,TGTGCCAGCTCACCACAGAGGTCAGGGGCCAACGTCCTGACTTTC
TRBV4-3,15,.,TRBJ2-7,.,CASSQLVGSAYEQYF,TGCGCCAGCAGCCAATTGGTGGGTTCCGCCTACGAGCAGTACTTC
TRBV7-9,15,.,TRBJ2-3,.,CASSFRQPLTDTQYF,TGTGCCAGCAGCTTCAGACAGCCTCTCACAGATACGCAGTATTTT
TRBV30,13,TRBD1,TRBJ1-5,.,CAWSHNRGQSQHF,TGTGCCTGGAGTCATAACAGGGGGCAGTCCCAGCATTTT
TRBV5-4,19,TRBD2,TRBJ2-3,.,CASSLGLAGGRGTQDTQYF,TGTGCCAGCAGCTTGGGACTAGCGGGGGGGCGGGGCACACAAGATACGCAGTATTTT
TRBV4-1,14,.,TRBJ2-6,.,CASSRDSGANVLTF,TGCGCCAGCAGCCGAGACTCTGGGGCCAACGTCCTGACTTTC
TRBV18,13,.,TRBJ1-3,.,CASSPDVGNTIYF,TGTGCCAGCTCACCTGATGTTGGAAACACCATATATTTT
TRBV5-6,14,TRBD1,TRBJ2-2,once,CASSPRQGTGELFF,TGTGCCAGCAGCCCAAGACAGGGAACCGGGGAGCTGTTTTTT